This TCR beta chain comes out of a study of a mutant IDH1 vaccine in newly diagnosed glioma. Looking at the study overall: The treated group averaged about 44 years old and was around 62% male, about 40% female.

Assay used: immunoSEQ multiplex PCR; TCRdb lists only in-frame clones, some missing. The sample has about 29,000 clones, about 85% seen once. This CDR3 region has 12 residues. Looked up from germline, CDR1 is LNHDA and CDR2 is SQIVND (reference sequence). The V end lost 4 bases, the J end lost 3 bases, and 7 bases lay between the germline ends. For this clone: Its antigen is not identified.

Specified time point: week 23, last vaccination. Doses consisted of 300 ug of mutant IDH1 20-mer peptide each, paired with topical imiquimod. The material sequenced was PBMCs, taken from a glioma patient whose treatment included an IDH1 peptide vaccine. V gene TRBV19 combines with J gene TRBJ2-7; D is unresolved. This clonotype was obtained from a woman aged 18-29 years with glioma. The CDR3, as DNA: TGTGCCAGTAGTAATTTGGGCTACGAGCAGTACTTC. Its translation: CASSNLGYEQYF.